Below are 18 T cell receptor beta chains sequenced from a single sample in a study of blood T cell repertoires in COVID-19. Here immunoSEQ multiplex PCR was the method, and the copy in TCRdb shows in-frame clones only, minus some. The sample includes approximately 49,000 clones, about four fifths of them seen just once. Sequenced input: peripheral blood. The receptors derive from a woman at least 80 years old with COVID-19, enrolled during active disease.

J is TRBJ2-1 and V is TRBV5-4; 10 nucleotides align to TRBD2. The germline V gene encodes CDR1 SGHNT and CDR2 YYREEE (reference sequence). The CDR3 contains 17 residues. V lost 0 bases, J lost 6 bases, and 9 bases stayed unmatched. CDR3 in DNA: TGTGCCAGCAGCTTGGGAGCGGGAGGGCCCGGTCGCAATGAGCAGTTCTTC. This gives the protein CASSLGAGGPGRNEQFF.

V gene TRBV27 combines with J gene TRBJ2-3; 12 bases line up with TRBD2. Germline lookup yields CDR1 MNHEY and CDR2 SMNVEV (reference sequence). CDR3 length: 16 amino acids. V lost 5 bases to trimming and J lost 0 bases; unmatched junction nucleotides: 3. This CDR3 is CASSIGLAGSTDTQYF. CDR3 DNA: TGTGCCAGCAGTATTGGACTAGCGGGGAGCACAGATACGCAGTATTTT.

A single count supports this clone. The chain employs TRBV4-1 and TRBJ1-5; D might be TRBD1 (5 bases). The V end was cut by 0 bases, the J end by 1 base, with 7 bases between. Germline CDR1 and CDR2: MGHRA and YSYEKL. The CDR3 totals 15 residues. For the CDR3, the DNA is TGCGCCAGCAGCCAAGACAGGGCGAGCAATCAGCCCCAGCATTTT. Protein sequence: CASSQDRASNQPQHF.

The rearrangement uses TRBV24-1 and TRBJ2-3; 9 positions agree with TRBD2. CDR3 length: 15 amino acids. V lost 5 bases and J lost 6; bases outside the gene matches: 8. Germline CDR1 KGHDR, CDR2 SFDVKD. Here the CDR3 DNA reads TGTGCCACCAGTGGCGGGAAAGCGGGAGGCGATACGCAGTATTTT. Its translation is CATSGGKAGGDTQYF.

In regard to this clone: The identical CDR3 is also encoded by other nucleotide sequences in the sample. This sequence joins TRBV12-3 or TRBV12-4 and TRBJ2-7, with D hard to call. CDR3 length: 13 amino acids. Trimming removed 5 bases at V and 0 bases at J, with 8 bases between. CDR3 coding DNA: TGTGCCAGCAGTCCGACTTCCTCCTACGAGCAGTACTTC. This gives the protein CASSPTSSYEQYF.

The sample holds one count of this clone. The chain links TRBV4-1 to TRBJ2-1; 8 positions match TRBD2. The V gene's germline CDR1 is MGHRA and CDR2 YSYEKL. Trimming removed 2 bases from V and 10 bases from J; junction bases left unmatched: 10. CDR3 length equals 15 residues. The CDR3 nucleotides read TGCGCCAGCAGCCAAACGCTGGGACTAGGGATCGAGCAGTTCTTC. Amino acids: CASSQTLGLGIEQFF.

The rearrangement links TRBV30 to TRBJ1-3; D is possibly TRBD1 (6 bases). Germline CDR1 reads GTSNPN; CDR2 reads SVGIG (reference sequence). This CDR3 has 13 amino acids. V was trimmed by 4 bases and J by 7 bases, leaving 14 bases between them. This CDR3 is CAWIGTQGNTIYF. The CDR3 nucleotides read TGTGCCTGGATTGGGACCCAGGGGAACACCATATATTTT.

The chain couples TRBV5-1 to TRBJ2-2; TRBD1 aligns across 7 bases. The CDR3 loop spans 15 amino acids. Unmatched junction bases numbered 6, after V lost 5 bases and J lost 2 bases. Germline V gene data show CDR1 as SGHRS and CDR2 as YFSETQ. CDR3 sequence: CASRTGTVNTGELFF. DNA of the CDR3: TGCGCCAGCAGGACCGGGACAGTCAACACCGGGGAGCTGTTTTTT.

This clone was seen a single time. This chain uses TRBV19 with TRBJ1-3, with 7 bases that match TRBD1. With 6 bases clipped from V and 1 base from J, the junction kept 6 bases outside the gene matches. This CDR3 contains 15 residues. Germline CDR1 and CDR2: LNHDA and SQIVND (reference sequence). CDR3 coding DNA: TGTGCCAGTAGCTACGACAGGGTGTCTGGAAACACCATATATTTT. It codes for CASSYDRVSGNTIYF. The complete variable domain, with remaining parts taken from reference TRBV19 and TRBJ1-3, reads DGGITQSPKYLFRKEGQNVTLSCEQNLNHDAMYWYRQDPGQGLRLIYYSQIVNDFQKGDIAEGYSVSREKKESFPLTVTSAQKNPTAFYLCASSYDRVSGNTIYFGEGSWLTVV.

This chain joins TRBV28 and TRBJ2-7, with unresolved D. V dropped 1 base and J dropped 6 bases, with 7 bases sitting between them. From germline, CDR1 is MDHEN and CDR2 SYDVKM. The CDR3 extends over 12 amino acids. The CDR3, as DNA: TGTGCCAGCAGTTTATACCAGCGCGAGCAGTACTTC. Amino acid sequence: CASSLYQREQYF.

This chain uses TRBV18 with TRBJ2-1, with 9 nucleotides matching TRBD2. Germline lookup yields CDR1 KGHSH and CDR2 LQKENI. After removal of 1 base from V and 7 bases from J, the junction contained 5 bases not matched to a gene. The CDR3 contains 15 residues. The CDR3 loop reads CASSPLAGDSNEQFF. CDR3 nucleotide sequence: TGTGCCAGCTCACCACTAGCGGGAGACTCGAATGAGCAGTTCTTC.

This clone was detected only a few times. This chain links TRBV19 with TRBJ2-2; D is possibly TRBD2 (6 bases). This CDR3 spans 13 amino acids. Germline V gene sequence: CDR1 LNHDA, CDR2 SQIVND (reference sequence). The V gene lost 8 bases and the J gene lost 6 bases, with 13 bases spanning the gap. The CDR3, as DNA: TGTGCCAGTCATGCGGGGAGCGCCGGGGAGCTGTTTTTT. It translates to CASHAGSAGELFF.

The chain couples TRBV9 to TRBJ2-1, with a weak D call TRBD2 (5 bases). Germline CDR1 reads SGDLS; CDR2 reads YYNGEE. The CDR3 consists of 14 residues. Trimming shortened V by 0 bases and J by 6 bases, and 10 bases separated the two germline ends. CDR3 protein: CASSVGHSVNEQFF. DNA of the CDR3: TGTGCCAGCAGCGTAGGTCATAGCGTCAATGAGCAGTTCTTC.

The V gene is TRBV11-2, the J gene TRBJ1-6; 10 positions agree with TRBD1. Germline loops: CDR1 SGHAT, CDR2 FQNNGV. CDR3 length: 15 residues. Germline trimming cut 5 bases from V and 10 bases from J; bases unmatched to any gene: 8. The CDR3 DNA is TGTGCCAGCAGCCAGGGACAGGGGTCCCAATCACCCCTCCACTTT. It yields the protein CASSQGQGSQSPLHF. The full variable domain, rest sourced from reference TRBV11-2 and TRBJ1-6, is EAGVAQSPRYKIIEKRQSVAFWCNPISGHATLYWYQQILGQGPKLLIQFQNNGVVDDSQLPKDRFSAERLKGVDSTLKIQPAKLEDSAVYLCASSQGQGSQSPLHFGNGTRLTVT.

J is TRBJ2-2 and V is TRBV7-9; TRBD2 might be the D (5 bases). This CDR3 contains 16 residues. The V gene's germline CDR1 is SEHNR and CDR2 FQNEAQ (reference sequence). The V gene lost 3 bases and the J gene lost 2 bases, with 13 bases spanning the gap. The CDR3 loop is CASSFISELNTGELFF. In nucleotides, the CDR3 is TGTGCCAGCAGCTTTATTAGCGAACTAAACACCGGGGAGCTGTTTTTT.

The chain is built from TRBV27 and TRBJ2-7, with 9 bases matching TRBD2. CDR3 length: 15 amino acids. Germline trimming cut 2 bases from V and 0 bases from J; bases unmatched to any gene: 2. Germline V lookup: CDR1 MNHEY, CDR2 SMNVEV (reference sequence). The CDR3 nucleotides read TGTGCCAGCAGTTTAGGTAGCGGGAGCTCCTACGAGCAGTACTTC. Protein product: CASSLGSGSSYEQYF.

CDR3 in DNA: TGCGCCAGCAGCCAGAGGGACACGAATGCGTACGAGCAGTACTTC. Amino acid sequence: CASSQRDTNAYEQYF. This sequence joins TRBV4-1 and TRBJ2-7; a weak D match, TRBD1 (6 bases). V lost 3 bases and J lost 4, with 16 bases in between. This CDR3 spans 15 amino acids. Germline-derived CDR1 and CDR2 are MGHRA and YSYEKL.

The rearrangement uses TRBV2 and TRBJ2-7, with 7 positions matching TRBD1. The CDR3 has 16 amino acids. CDR1 SNHLY and CDR2 FYNNEI come from the germline V gene. J gave up 4 bases and V 0 bases, and 9 bases lay outside the gene matches. The CDR3 DNA is TGTGCCAGCAGTGAAGCGGTGACAGGGTATCGGTACGAGCAGTACTTC. This encodes CASSEAVTGYRYEQYF.